The next 18 T cell receptor beta chains were all read from a single sample in a study of shared clonotypes between healthy human individuals. Measured with immunoSEQ multiplex PCR; TCRdb has only the in-frame clones, and not every one. The sample has over 400,000 clones; more than 95% are singletons. Sequenced material: naive CD4+ T cells sorted from blood. Documented subset: CD45RA+ positively selected. The origin of the receptors is a woman aged 25-40 years in good health.

This chain links TRBV7-2 with TRBJ2-7; 10 nucleotides align to TRBD1. Losses at the gene ends were 4 bases for V and 4 bases for J; bases not matched to a gene: 7. Germline V lookup: CDR1 SGHTA, CDR2 FQGNSA. The CDR3 sequence is 15 residues long. The CDR3 region has the DNA TGTGCCAGCAGCTGGAGCGGGACAGGGGTTTACGAGCAGTACTTC. It translates to CASSWSGTGVYEQYF. The whole variable domain, filled in from reference TRBV7-2 and TRBJ2-7, reads GAGVSQSPSNKVTEKGKDVELRCDPISGHTALYWYRQSLGQGLEFLIYFQGNSAPDKSGLPSDRFSAERTGGSVSTLTIQRTQQEDSAVYLCASSWSGTGVYEQYFGPGTRLTVT.

This chain uses TRBV11-2 with TRBJ2-5; a weak D match, TRBD2 (6 bases). Germline V gene lookup returns CDR1 SGHAT and CDR2 FQNNGV. Deletions cut 4 bases from V and 1 base from J, with 7 bases between. CDR3 length: 13 amino acids. The CDR3 nucleotides read TGTGCCAGCAGCTCGGGACTCCAAGAGACCCAGTACTTC. It specifies CASSSGLQETQYF.

This sequence joins TRBV18 and TRBJ2-3; D possibly corresponds to TRBD1 (6 bases). Germline V gene data show CDR1 as KGHSH and CDR2 as LQKENI. The V gene lost 3 bases and the J gene lost 2 bases, with 15 bases spanning the gap. The CDR3 has 16 amino acids. The CDR3 DNA reads TGTGCCAGCTCACCGAAAGGACAGAGCTTCACAGATACGCAGTATTTT. Translation: CASSPKGQSFTDTQYF.

The rearrangement links TRBV4-1 to TRBJ2-3, with D possibly TRBD1 on 5 matching bases. CDR3 length equals 19 residues. Germline V gene lookup returns CDR1 MGHRA and CDR2 YSYEKL. The germline V and J ends were trimmed by 0 bases and 0 bases, with 19 bases remaining between them. DNA for the CDR3: TGCGCCAGCAGCCAAGAATACCTTGGGTTAAGGGGAAGCACAGATACGCAGTATTTT. Translating gives CASSQEYLGLRGSTDTQYF.

The rearrangement uses TRBV5-1 and TRBJ1-6; 10 positions match TRBD1. Looked up from germline, CDR1 is SGHRS and CDR2 is YFSETQ. This CDR3 region has 14 residues. The J segment lost 8 bases and the V segment lost 4 bases, leaving 3 bases of the junction unmatched. CDR3: CASSKGQGDSPLHF. The CDR3 DNA reads as TGCGCCAGCAGCAAAGGACAGGGGGATTCACCCCTCCACTTT.

The chain couples TRBV27 to TRBJ2-3, with TRBD2 identical over 9 bases. V lost 1 base and J lost 0; bases outside the gene matches: 5. Germline assignment: CDR1 MNHEY and CDR2 SMNVEV (reference sequence). The CDR3 sequence is 17 residues long. CDR3 sequence: CASSLWRTSDSTDTQYF. The DNA of the CDR3 is TGTGCCAGCAGTTTATGGAGGACTAGCGACAGCACAGATACGCAGTATTTT.

The V gene is TRBV7-2, the J gene TRBJ2-1, with TRBD2 matching over 7 bases. Losses at the gene ends were 6 bases for V and 4 bases for J; bases not matched to a gene: 6. This CDR3 is 14 amino acids long. Per the germline V gene, CDR1 is SGHTA and CDR2 is FQGNSA. The CDR3 here is CASRGAGEYNEQFF. The DNA of the CDR3 is TGTGCCAGCAGGGGCGCGGGAGAGTACAATGAGCAGTTCTTC.

The chain is built from TRBV28 and TRBJ2-3; D gene uncertain. Trimming cost V 2 bases and J 1 base, with 13 bases left between them. Germline loops: CDR1 MDHEN, CDR2 SYDVKM. CDR3 length equals 16 residues. The CDR3 loop is CASSLSPTRRTDTQYF. CDR3 sequence (DNA): TGTGCCAGCAGTTTAAGTCCGACAAGACGCACAGATACGCAGTATTTT.

The V call is TRBV28, the J call TRBJ1-1, with D maybe TRBD1 (5 bases). V was trimmed by 2 bases and J by 0 bases, leaving 10 bases between them. CDR1 MDHEN and CDR2 SYDVKM come from the germline V gene. CDR3 length: 15 amino acids. The CDR3 loop is CASSLQGIMNTEAFF. CDR3 in DNA: TGTGCCAGCAGTTTACAGGGAATCATGAACACTGAAGCTTTCTTT.

The chain recombines TRBV11-2 with TRBJ2-2, with 10 nucleotides matching TRBD2. Losses at the gene ends were 6 bases for V and 3 bases for J; bases not matched to a gene: 13. This CDR3 has 18 residues. CDR1 SGHAT and CDR2 FQNNGV come from the germline V gene. CDR3 DNA: TGTGCCAGCAGATCATATAGGCTAGCGGGAGAGTACACCGGGGAGCTGTTTTTT. It codes for CASRSYRLAGEYTGELFF.

The chain recombines TRBV7-9 with TRBJ1-4; 8 bases agree with TRBD1. The CDR3 consists of 12 residues. Looked up from germline, CDR1 is SEHNR and CDR2 is FQNEAQ (reference sequence). V lost 5 bases, J lost 11 bases, and 4 bases stayed unmatched. This CDR3 is CASSPGQGKLFF. CDR3 sequence (DNA): TGTGCCAGCAGCCCCGGACAGGGTAAACTGTTTTTT.

The chain employs TRBV9 and TRBJ2-7; the match to TRBD2 covers 9 bases. V lost 0 bases, J lost 3 bases, and 4 bases stayed unmatched. The CDR3 is 15 amino acids. Germline V CDR1 and CDR2: SGDLS, YYNGEE. CDR3 residues: CASSVGLAGIYEQYF. In DNA, the CDR3 is TGTGCCAGCAGCGTAGGCCTAGCGGGAATCTACGAGCAGTACTTC.

The V gene is TRBV28, the J gene TRBJ2-1; TRBD2 agrees at 9 bases. With V trimmed by 4 bases and J by 4 bases, 8 bases remained unmatched. Germline V gene lookup returns CDR1 MDHEN and CDR2 SYDVKM. The CDR3 extends over 16 amino acids. The DNA for the CDR3 is TGTGCCAGCAGTTCTGGCGGGAGGGCCCTTTACAATGAGCAGTTCTTC. This gives the protein CASSSGGRALYNEQFF.

This clone has only a few counts. V is TRBV6-5 and J is TRBJ1-2, with a possible D match to TRBD1 (5 bases). The CDR3 covers 13 residues. Germline assignment: CDR1 MNHEY and CDR2 SVGAGI. V was cut by 0 bases and J by 4 bases, with 6 bases left in between. This CDR3 is CASSYSTVYGYTF. CDR3 nucleotides: TGTGCCAGCAGTTACTCGACAGTCTATGGCTACACCTTC.

The V and J genes are TRBV12-2 and TRBJ2-7; the table gives TRBD1 as D, unverified against the DNA. TRBV12-2 is a pseudogene. The CDR3 is made up of 13 amino acids. The CDR3 bases are TGTGCAAGTCGCTCCTTCAGGGGATTTGAGCAGTACTTC. As protein: CASRSFRGFEQYF.

The chain uses TRBV6-6 and TRBJ2-7; 7 bases fit TRBD1. J was trimmed by 2 bases and V by 6 bases; bases with no gene match: 7. The CDR3 spans 14 residues. In germline, CDR1 is MNHNY, CDR2 SVGAGI (reference sequence). The CDR3: CASRTGTATYEQYF. The CDR3, as DNA: TGTGCCAGCAGAACCGGGACAGCCACCTACGAGCAGTACTTC.

V usage is TRBV11-2 and J usage is TRBJ1-2; D is unclear. Germline-derived CDR1 and CDR2 are SGHAT and FQNNGV. V was trimmed by 5 bases and J by 8 bases, leaving 21 bases between them. The CDR3 is made up of 15 amino acids. For the CDR3, the DNA is TGTGCCAGCAGCCCTCCCAACCCCCGATCGGGGGGCTACACCTTC. As protein: CASSPPNPRSGGYTF.

The genes are TRBV28 and TRBJ1-5; TRBD1 aligns across 7 bases. This CDR3 is 16 amino acids long. Trimming cost V 6 bases and J 4 bases; bases outside gene matches: 12. CDR1 and CDR2 (germline): MDHEN, SYDVKM. The CDR3 DNA reads as TGTGCCAGCAGACAACAGGGGAAGGGGCCTAATCAGCCCCAGCATTTT. Encoded protein: CASRQQGKGPNQPQHF.